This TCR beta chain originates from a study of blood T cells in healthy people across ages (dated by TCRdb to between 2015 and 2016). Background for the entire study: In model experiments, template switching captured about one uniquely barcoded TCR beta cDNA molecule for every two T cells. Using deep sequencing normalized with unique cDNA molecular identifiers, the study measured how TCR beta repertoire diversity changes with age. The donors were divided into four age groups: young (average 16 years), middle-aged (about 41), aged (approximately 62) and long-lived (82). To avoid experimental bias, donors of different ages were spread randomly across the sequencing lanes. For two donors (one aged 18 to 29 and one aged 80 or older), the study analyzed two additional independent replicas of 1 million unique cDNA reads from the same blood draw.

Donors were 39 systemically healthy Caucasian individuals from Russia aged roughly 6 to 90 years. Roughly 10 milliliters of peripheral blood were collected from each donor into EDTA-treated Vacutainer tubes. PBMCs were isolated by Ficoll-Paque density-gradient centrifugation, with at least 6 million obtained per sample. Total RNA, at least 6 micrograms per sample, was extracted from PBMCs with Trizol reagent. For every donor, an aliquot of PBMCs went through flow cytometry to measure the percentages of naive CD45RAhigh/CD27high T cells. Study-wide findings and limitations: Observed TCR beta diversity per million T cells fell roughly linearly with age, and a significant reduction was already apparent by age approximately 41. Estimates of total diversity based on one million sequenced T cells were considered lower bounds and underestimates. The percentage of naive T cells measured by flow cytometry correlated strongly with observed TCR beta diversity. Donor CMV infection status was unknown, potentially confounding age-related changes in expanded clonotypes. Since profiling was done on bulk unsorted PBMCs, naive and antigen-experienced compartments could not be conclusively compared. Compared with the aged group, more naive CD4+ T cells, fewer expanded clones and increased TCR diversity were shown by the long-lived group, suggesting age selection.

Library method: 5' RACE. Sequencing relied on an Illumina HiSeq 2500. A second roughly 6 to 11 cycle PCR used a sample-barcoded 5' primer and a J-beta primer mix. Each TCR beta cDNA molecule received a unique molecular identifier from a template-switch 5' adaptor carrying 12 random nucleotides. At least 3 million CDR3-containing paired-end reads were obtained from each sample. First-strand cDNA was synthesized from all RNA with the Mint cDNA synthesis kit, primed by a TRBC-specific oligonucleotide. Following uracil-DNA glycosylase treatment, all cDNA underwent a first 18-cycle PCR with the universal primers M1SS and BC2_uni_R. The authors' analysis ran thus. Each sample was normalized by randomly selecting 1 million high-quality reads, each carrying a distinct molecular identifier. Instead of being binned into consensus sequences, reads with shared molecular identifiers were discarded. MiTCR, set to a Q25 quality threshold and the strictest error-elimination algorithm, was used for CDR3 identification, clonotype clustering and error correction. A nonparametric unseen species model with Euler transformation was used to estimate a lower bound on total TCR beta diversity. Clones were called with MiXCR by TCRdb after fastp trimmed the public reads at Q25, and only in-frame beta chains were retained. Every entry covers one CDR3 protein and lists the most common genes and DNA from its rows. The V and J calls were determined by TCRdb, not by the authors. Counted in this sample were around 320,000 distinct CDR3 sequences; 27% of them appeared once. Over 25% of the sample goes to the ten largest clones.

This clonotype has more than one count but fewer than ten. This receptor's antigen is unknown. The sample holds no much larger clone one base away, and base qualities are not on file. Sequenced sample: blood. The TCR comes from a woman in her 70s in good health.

CDR3 region: CASSYGRLAGGQLNADTQYF. The bases read TGTGCCAGCAGTTACGGGAGACTAGCGGGAGGGCAGCTCAACGCAGATACGCAGTATTTT. Recombination linked TRBV6-5 to TRBJ2-3, and TRBD2 aligns with 14 junction nucleotides. The CDR3 contains 20 residues, cysteine and phenylalanine counted. Just the 60-base CDR3 DNA is kept, in frame starting at base 1. V loses 2 bases at its end and J loses 4 bases; junction bases beyond the gene matches: 14. Per the germline V gene, MNHEY is the CDR1 and SVGAGI is the CDR2.